Listed here are 2 T cell receptor beta chains from one sample, sequenced in a study of blood T cell repertoires in COVID-19 (dated by TCRdb to 2020 to 2022). The library was made by the immunoSEQ multiplex PCR assay. TCRdb took this table from immuneACCESS and kept in-frame rearrangements with V and J called. Such tables lack part of the clones; where checked against another copy, unresolved V genes explain under half of the gap, and the rest is unexplained. The sample data list 130,000 to 150,000 clones, and around 85% of these were observed just once. The ten biggest clones cover approximately 2.7% of the sample. Sequenced input: peripheral blood. Every receptor here comes from a woman in her forties with active or convalescent COVID-19.

The chain employs TRBV11-2 and TRBJ2-7; perhaps TRBD2 as D (7 bases). Trimming took 5 bases from V and 0 from J, leaving 20 bases between them. Germline V gene sequence: CDR1 SGHAT, CDR2 FQNNGV. This CDR3 spans 17 amino acids. The CDR3 loop reads CASSPPGASGDSYEQYF. The CDR3 DNA is TGTGCCAGCAGCCCACCGGGGGCTAGCGGAGACTCCTACGAGCAGTACTTC.

This chain links TRBV27 with TRBJ2-3, with D perhaps TRBD1 (5 bases). The germline V gene encodes CDR1 MNHEY and CDR2 SMNVEV (reference sequence). CDR3 size: 13 residues. CDR3 sequence: CGTHMGPADTQYF. The CDR3 DNA reads as TGTGGTACCCATATGGGGCCGGCAGATACGCAGTATTTT.